A selection of T cell receptor beta chains follows, all from one sample in a study of shared clonotypes between healthy human individuals. Measured with immunoSEQ multiplex PCR; TCRdb has only the in-frame clones, and not every one. The data hold hundreds of thousands of clones, with approximately 96% observed a single time. The specimen was naive CD8+ T cells sorted from blood. Source of these receptors: a woman aged 25 to 39 in good health. Each CDR3 is given with its conserved first and last residue. A D gene is named only where the DNA matches it firmly. A clone size is listed for some rows: how often the clone was seen (once, few, many), or a class if it is expanded.

d_gene	v_gene	j_gene	abundance	CDR3nt	CDR3aa
TRBD1	TRBV5-6	TRBJ1-1	.	TGTGCCAGCAGCTCGGACAGGGAGGACACTGAAGCTTTCTTT	CASSSDREDTEAFF
.	TRBV5-1	TRBJ2-5	.	TGCGCCAGCAGCTGGCAGTCAAAGCAAGAGACCCAGTACTTC	CASSWQSKQETQYF
.	TRBV6-5	TRBJ1-5	.	TGTGCCAGCAGTTACGGACCGTTCTATAGCAATCAGCCCCAGCATTTT	CASSYGPFYSNQPQHF
.	TRBV28	TRBJ1-4	.	TGTGCCAGCAGTTTACAAGGGATGGGTGAAAAACTGTTTTTT	CASSLQGMGEKLFF
TRBD2	TRBV4-1	TRBJ2-5	.	TGCGCCAGCAGCCAAGAAAATATTATAGCGGGAGGACAAGAGACCCAGTACTTC	CASSQENIIAGGQETQYF
.	TRBV11-3	TRBJ1-1	.	TGTGCCAGCAGCTTTCCTGGCCAAGCTTTCTTT	CASSFPGQAFF
.	TRBV29-1	TRBJ2-5	.	TGCAGCGTTGAAGGTGGGGACCTAGAAGAGACCCAGTACTTC	CSVEGGDLEETQYF
TRBD2	TRBV6-5	TRBJ2-1	.	TGTGCCAGCAGACGTAGCGGGAAGAATGAGCAGTTCTTC	CASRRSGKNEQFF
TRBD2	TRBV28	TRBJ2-2	.	TGTGCCAGCAGTCCGTTAGCGGGAGGGCCTCCCGGGGAGCTGTTTTTT	CASSPLAGGPPGELFF
.	TRBV9	TRBJ2-5	.	TGTGCCAGCAGCGGAAGCCCCTCCTCGCGAGAGACCCAGTACTTC	CASSGSPSSRETQYF
TRBD1	TRBV6-5	TRBJ1-1	once	TGTGCCAGCAGTTCGGTAGGGGGCCGCACTGAAGCTTTCTTT	CASSSVGGRTEAFF
.	TRBV7-9	TRBJ2-7	.	TGTGCCAGCAGCCCAAGGGGACCAAGGACCGGGGTGGCTTACTACGAGCAGTACTTC	CASSPRGPRTGVAYYEQYF
.	TRBV27	TRBJ2-3	.	TGTGCCAGCAGCCTAGGGGGGGTCGCAGATACGCAGTATTTT	CASSLGGVADTQYF
TRBD2	TRBV28	TRBJ2-3	.	TGTGCCAGCAGTTTGAGAAGCGGGGGGAGCACAGATACGCAGTATTTT	CASSLRSGGSTDTQYF
.	TRBV5-6	TRBJ2-1	.	TGTGCCAGCAGCTTGGGCGGCAATGAGCAGTTCTTC	CASSLGGNEQFF
TRBD2	TRBV28	TRBJ2-7	.	TGTGCCAGCAGTTTAATTCTAGCGGGAGGTTACGAGCAGTACTTC	CASSLILAGGYEQYF
.	TRBV5-6	TRBJ2-2	once	TGTGCCAGCAGCTTGGTCGGGTTAGCGATGGGCGGGGAGCTGTTTTTT	CASSLVGLAMGGELFF
.	TRBV28	TRBJ1-2	.	TGTGCCAGCAGTTGGTTGGAGACTAACTATGGCTACACCTTC	CASSWLETNYGYTF
.	TRBV30	TRBJ1-2	.	TGTGCCTGGAGTGGAGGGGGCTATGGCTACACCTTC	CAWSGGGYGYTF
.	TRBV14	TRBJ1-1	.	TGTGCCAGCAGCACACGCCCGCCTATGAACACTGAAGCTTTCTTT	CASSTRPPMNTEAFF
TRBD2	TRBV19	TRBJ2-7	.	TGTGCCAGTAGTCCCAGGACTAGCGGTTCAGTGCGGTTGCAGTACTTC	CASSPRTSGSVRLQYF
TRBD2	TRBV6-5	TRBJ2-3	.	TGTGCCAGCAGTTATTTGACTAGCGGGAGGGTAGATACGCAGTATTTT	CASSYLTSGRVDTQYF
.	TRBV27	TRBJ2-3	.	TGTGCCAGCAGTTTACTAGGAACAGATACGCAGTATTTT	CASSLLGTDTQYF
TRBD1	TRBV7-8	TRBJ2-1	.	TGTGCCAGCAGCTTAGGACAGGGTACGGTCAATGAGCAGTTCTTC	CASSLGQGTVNEQFF
TRBD2	TRBV29-1	TRBJ2-3	.	TGCAGCGTTCTTAGCGGGAGGGCCGGCACAGATACGCAGTATTTT	CSVLSGRAGTDTQYF
.	TRBV5-1	TRBJ1-2	.	TGCGCCAGCAGCTTGCAGGGATTAAACTATGGCTACACCTTC	CASSLQGLNYGYTF
.	TRBV5-1	TRBJ1-2	.	TGCGCCAGCTCACCCTGGGTTAATGACTATGGCTACACCTTC	CASSPWVNDYGYTF
.	TRBV7-9	TRBJ1-4	.	TGTGCCAGCAGCCACCAGGGCGCAAAACTGTTTTTT	CASSHQGAKLFF
.	TRBV10-2	TRBJ1-2	.	TGCGCCAGCAACAGGGATGACAACTATGGCTACACCTTC	CASNRDDNYGYTF
.	TRBV7-9	TRBJ2-7	.	TGTGCCAGCAGTTCTGACCGGAGCTCCTACGAGCAGTACTTC	CASSSDRSSYEQYF
TRBD2	TRBV7-9	TRBJ2-2	.	TGTGCCAGCAGCTCCCTGACTAGCGGGAGGGGCACCGGGGAGCTGTTTTTT	CASSSLTSGRGTGELFF
TRBD1	TRBV6-5	TRBJ2-7	.	TGTGCCAGCAGTGAGACAGGGGGGACCTACGAGCAGTACTTC	CASSETGGTYEQYF
TRBD2	TRBV27	TRBJ2-1	.	TGTGCCAGTCGAGCGGGAGTCGAGCAGTTCTTC	CASRAGVEQFF